A selection of T cell receptor beta chains follows, all from one sample in a study of T cells after yellow fever vaccination. Via MiXCR, TCRdb re-called the 5' RACE reads, giving one row per CDR3 protein. The sample has hundreds of thousands of distinct CDR3 sequences, around 6.5% seen once; the top ten hold around 16%. Sequenced here: PBMCs, sampled 5 days after the yellow fever booster vaccination. The receptors come from a man younger than 45 who received the YFV17D yellow fever vaccine. Both conserved end residues are part of each CDR3. A D gene is named only where the DNA matches it firmly. The size entry is marked missing in some rows and otherwise reads once, few, many or a size class.

CATSPGPGKDNEQFF,TGTGCCACCAGCCCGGGACCCGGAAAGGATAATGAGCAGTTCTTC,TRBJ2-1,NA,15,NA,TRBV24-1
CASSRRREGAYEQYF,TGCGCCAGCAGCCGCCGGCGAGAGGGGGCCTACGAGCAGTACTTC,TRBJ2-7,few,15,NA,TRBV4-3
CASSFEGGRGTEAFF,TGCGCCAGCAGCTTTGAAGGGGGCAGGGGCACTGAAGCTTTCTTT,TRBJ1-1,NA,15,TRBD1,TRBV5-1
CASSLFGGSTTDTQYF,TGCGCCAGCAGCTTGTTTGGCGGGAGTACAACAGATACGCAGTATTTT,TRBJ2-3,few,16,TRBD2,TRBV5-1
CASSLGRFAEWGYEQYF,TGTGCCAGCAGCTTAGGGCGGTTCGCGGAATGGGGCTACGAGCAGTACTTC,TRBJ2-7,few,17,NA,TRBV7-2
CASSSGTGGPSFF,TGCGCCAGCAGCTCAGGGACAGGGGGCCCGTCTTTCTTT,TRBJ1-1,few,13,TRBD1,TRBV5-1
CASSYGQGDGYTF,TGTGCCAGCAGTTACGGACAGGGTGATGGCTACACCTTC,TRBJ1-2,many,13,TRBD1,TRBV12-3/TRBV12-4
CASSLGGTASYEQYF,TGTGCCAGCAGCCTCGGAGGGACAGCTTCCTACGAGCAGTACTTC,TRBJ2-7,NA,15,NA,TRBV3-1
CASSPAIGELFF,TGTGCCAGCAGTCCGGCGATCGGGGAGCTGTTTTTT,TRBJ2-2,NA,12,NA,TRBV6-5
CASSLLETGGEQYF,TGTGCCAGCTCACTGCTAGAGACGGGTGGGGAGCAGTACTTC,TRBJ2-7,many,14,NA,TRBV18
CASSQDITSGGYEQYF,TGCGCCAGCAGCCAAGATATCACTAGCGGGGGGTACGAGCAGTACTTC,TRBJ2-7,few,16,TRBD2,TRBV4-3
CASLGVVGTGELFF,TGTGCCAGCCTAGGCGTAGTGGGGACCGGGGAGCTGTTTTTT,TRBJ2-2,NA,14,NA,TRBV7-6
CASRLTGTGELFF,TGTGCCAGCAGGCTAACAGGGACCGGGGAGCTGTTTTTT,TRBJ2-2,many,13,NA,TRBV6-1
CASSQELVGVNSPLHF,TGCGCCAGCAGCCAAGAGCTCGTCGGAGTTAATTCACCCCTCCACTTT,TRBJ1-6,NA,16,NA,TRBV4-3
CASSEPRGASGNEQFF,TGCGCCAGCAGTGAGCCTCGGGGGGCGTCAGGGAATGAGCAGTTCTTC,TRBJ2-1,many,16,NA,TRBV10-2
CASSLDLAGGGNIQYF,TGTGCCAGCAGCTTAGATCTAGCGGGAGGAGGAAACATTCAGTACTTC,TRBJ2-4,few,16,TRBD2,TRBV11-2
CASSPGTESGNTIYF,TGTGCCAGCAGCCCGGGGACTGAATCTGGAAACACCATATATTTT,TRBJ1-3,NA,15,NA,TRBV7-9
CASSTWEVKFYGYTF,TGTGCCAGCAGCACCTGGGAGGTTAAGTTCTATGGCTACACCTTC,TRBJ1-2,few,15,NA,TRBV7-9
CASSSSAHYNEQFF,TGTGCCAGCAGCTCGAGCGCCCACTACAATGAGCAGTTCTTC,TRBJ2-1,NA,14,NA,TRBV11-2
CASSLVFGIGDTQYF,TGTGCCAGCAGCTTAGTTTTCGGGATTGGAGATACGCAGTATTTT,TRBJ2-3,many,15,NA,TRBV7-2
CSAEGGVDYEQYF,TGCAGTGCCGAGGGCGGGGTAGACTACGAGCAGTACTTC,TRBJ2-7,many,13,NA,TRBV20-1